This T cell receptor (beta chain) emerged from a study of beta chain features in type 1 diabetes. Study conclusions and caveats: Relative to healthy donors, patients appeared to have naive, central memory and Treg TCRB repertoires that were more similar. Sequencing of cDNA might inflate the share of cells that strongly express TCR. Among patients with Type 1 diabetes, TCRB CDR3s were moderately but significantly shorter in every one of the four CD4+ subsets.

The study reverse transcribed the entire isolated RNA, so it sequenced expressed TCRB transcripts. Sequencing was performed with immunoSEQ multiplex PCR; in TCRdb, only in-frame clones are kept and a portion is missing. In the table there are 250,000 to 350,000 clones, approximately 16% of which are singletons. CDR1 WNHNN and CDR2 SYGVQD come from the germline V gene (reference sequence). Trimming took off 3 bases at V and 5 bases at J, with 8 bases between the two ends. CDR3 length equals 12 residues. The table lists this clone with a few counts. Its matching antigen is unknown. Each population that was sorted was more than 95% pure.

Sample: naive CD4+ T cells from blood. J is TRBJ2-7 and V is TRBV10-1; no clear D. This clonotype was obtained from a man between 18 and 35 years old with type 1 diabetes. The CDR3 DNA reads as TGCGCCAGCAGTGACCGAGCGCACGAGCAGTACTTC. It translates to CASSDRAHEQYF.